The T cell receptor (beta chain) under discussion was sequenced for a study of blood T cell repertoires in COVID-19 (dated by TCRdb to 2020 to 2021). Context from the whole study: The collaborator samples originated in the United States, Italy and Spain and spanned the acute and convalescent phases of COVID-19. The material from the prospective study consisted of cDNA or gDNA derived from T cells, B-cell-depleted T cells, or PBMCs. The dataset comprised deeply sampled blood TCRbeta repertoires from subjects exposed to, actively infected with, or recovered from COVID-19. The repertoires were made available in a free public database intended to serve as a resource for research on the immune response to SARS-CoV-2. Samples came from the ongoing ImmuneRACE study (first 160 participants) plus 1,254 subjects from 6 global collaborators. Sample metadata almost always included a de-identified subject ID, COVID-19 status, age in years and sex. HLA class I and class II types, where available, came from metadata supplied by the sample provider rather than from assay-based typing. General findings and caveats noted by the study authors: The quantity of clinical and demographic metadata differed by source and by participant and was supplied without curation.

TCRbeta CDR3 regions were amplified from genomic DNA using the immunoSEQ Assay, a bias-controlled multiplex PCR. The paper's data handling went like this. Nucleated cell counts per sample were estimated from amplification of reference gene primers within the assay. Sequence reads were collapsed and filtered to measure the absolute abundance of every unique TCRbeta CDR3 rearrangement. For each sample, productive Simpson clonality was calculated as the square root of Simpson's diversity index across productive rearrangements. Drawn from immuneACCESS, this table holds only the in-frame rearrangements with V and J called that TCRdb kept. Clones are partly lost; checked studies trace under half to an unresolved V gene and leave the rest unexplained. That table is the source of V, J and clone size, and D and trimming were worked out from the DNA. This sample comprises about 38,000 clones, 80% to 90% of them detected only once. The ten top clones hold 1.6% of the sample.

V is reduced by 2 bases and J by 6 bases, leaving a spacing of 12 bases between them. The CDR3, from cysteine to phenylalanine, totals 14 residues. Only the CDR3 portion is preserved as DNA: 42 bases, with reading frame beginning at the first base. The germline V gene (reference sequence) gives CDR1 as MNHNY and CDR2 as SVGAGI. At one collaborating source in Seattle, patients were enrolled during active infection and were followed longitudinally through the course of disease. The collaborating institutions used their own protocols to collect whole blood in K2EDTA tubes. Collaborator samples were shipped for TCRbeta analysis as frozen whole blood, isolated PBMCs, or DNA extracted from either sample type. Worth noting for this clone: Its specific antigen is unknown. Qualities for individual bases were not recorded, and no much larger clone is one base off.

The V and J genes are TRBV6-6 and TRBJ2-3; the D gene is possibly TRBD1, with 6 bases matching. The sequence was obtained from a man between 60 and 70 years old with COVID-19, enrolled during active disease. Material for sequencing was peripheral blood. This receptor carries the CDR3 CASSYTSRGDTQYF. The bases are TGTGCCAGCAGTTACACTTCGAGGGGGGATACGCAGTATTTT.